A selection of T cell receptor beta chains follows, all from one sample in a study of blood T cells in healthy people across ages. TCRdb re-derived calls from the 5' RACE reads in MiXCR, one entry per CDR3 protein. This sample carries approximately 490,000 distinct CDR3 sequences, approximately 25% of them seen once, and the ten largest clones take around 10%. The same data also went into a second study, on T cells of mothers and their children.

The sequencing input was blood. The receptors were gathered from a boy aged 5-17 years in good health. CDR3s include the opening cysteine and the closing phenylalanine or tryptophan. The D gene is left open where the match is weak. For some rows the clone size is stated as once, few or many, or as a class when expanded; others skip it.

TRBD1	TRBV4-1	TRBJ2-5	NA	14	TGCGCCAGCAGCCAACAAACAGGGGCAGAGACCCAGTACTTC	CASSQQTGAETQYF
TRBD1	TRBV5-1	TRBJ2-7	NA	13	TGCGCCAGCAGCGTAAAACAGGGGAACGAGCAGTACTTC	CASSVKQGNEQYF
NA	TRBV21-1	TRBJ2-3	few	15	TGTGCCAGCAGCCCTCCCAGCGGGGGGGAAGATACGCAGTATTTT	CASSPPSGGEDTQYF
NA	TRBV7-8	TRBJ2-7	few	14	TGTGCCCGCGTTGGGGGACTCCTTCCCTACGAGCAGTACTTC	CARVGGLLPYEQYF
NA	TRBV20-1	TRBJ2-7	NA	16	TGCAGTGCTAGGAGTAGGTGGGACTCCTCGACGGGCGAGCAGTACTTC	CSARSRWDSSTGEQYF
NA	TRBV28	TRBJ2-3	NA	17	TGTGCCAGCAGTTTCTGGGGGGGCGGACAGGGCACAGATACGCAGTATTTT	CASSFWGGGQGTDTQYF
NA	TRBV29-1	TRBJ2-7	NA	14	TGCAGCGTTGAATTTTTGGGAGATTCTGACGAGCAGTACTTC	CSVEFLGDSDEQYF
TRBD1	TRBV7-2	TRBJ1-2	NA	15	TGTGCCAGCAGCGCCTCGACAGGGGGTTGGTATGGCTACACCTTC	CASSASTGGWYGYTF
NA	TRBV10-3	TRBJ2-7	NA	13	TGTGCCATCAGTGAGGAACAGATCTACGAGCAGTACTTC	CAISEEQIYEQYF
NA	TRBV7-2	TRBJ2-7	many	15	TGTGCCAGCAGCTTAGAAACCCACTGGCCGTACGAGCAGTACTTC	CASSLETHWPYEQYF
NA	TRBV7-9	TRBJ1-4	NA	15	TGTGCCAGCAGCTCCAGAGTGGGCATAGAGGAAAAACTGTTTTTT	CASSSRVGIEEKLFF
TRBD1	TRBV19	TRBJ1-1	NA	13	TGTGCCAGTAGTTTGACAGGGTTCACTGAAGCTTTCTTT	CASSLTGFTEAFF
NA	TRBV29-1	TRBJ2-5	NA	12	TGCAGCGCCTCTGGGTTACAAGAGACCCAGTACTTC	CSASGLQETQYF
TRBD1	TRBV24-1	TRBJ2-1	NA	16	TGTGCCACCAGTGATCGAGGGACAGGGTCCTACAATGAGCAGTTCTTC	CATSDRGTGSYNEQFF
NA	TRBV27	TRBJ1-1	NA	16	TGTGCCAGCAGTTTATCTTTGGGACGGGTGGACACTGAAGCTTTCTTT	CASSLSLGRVDTEAFF
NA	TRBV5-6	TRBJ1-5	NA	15	TGTGCCAGCAGCTTAAGGGGTCCGAGCAATCCGCCCCAGCATTTT	CASSLRGPSNPPQHF
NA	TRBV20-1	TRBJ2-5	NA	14	TGCAGTGCTAGAGATGGGCGCGTCCAAGAGACCCAGTACTTC	CSARDGRVQETQYF
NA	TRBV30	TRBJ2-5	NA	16	TGTGCCTGGAGTGGTACAGGGAGTGGACCGCGAGAGACCCAGTACTTC	CAWSGTGSGPRETQYF
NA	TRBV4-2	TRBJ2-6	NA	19	TGTGCCAGCAGCCAAGAGTGGGTCGGCGCGGGCTCTGGGGCCAACGTCCTGACTTTC	CASSQEWVGAGSGANVLTF
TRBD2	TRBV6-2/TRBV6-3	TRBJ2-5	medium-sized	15	TGTGCCAGCAGTCGGACTAGCGGGAGTATGGAGACCCAGTACTTC	CASSRTSGSMETQYF
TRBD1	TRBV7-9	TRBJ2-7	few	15	TGTGCCAGCAGCTTAGCCGGGACAGGGGACGACGAGCAGTACTTC	CASSLAGTGDDEQYF
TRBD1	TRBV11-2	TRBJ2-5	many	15	TGTGCCAGCAGCTTACTACAGGGGGGTGGCGAGACCCAGTACTTC	CASSLLQGGGETQYF
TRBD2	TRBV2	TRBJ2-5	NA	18	TGTGCCAGCAGTGAAGCCCTCCTGACTAGCGGGGGACAAGAGACCCAGTACTTC	CASSEALLTSGGQETQYF
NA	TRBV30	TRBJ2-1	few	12	TGTGCCTGGAGTGTACTCGGGGGAGAGCAGTTCTTC	CAWSVLGGEQFF
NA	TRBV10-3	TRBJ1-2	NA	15	TGTGCCATCAGTGGAAGGGACCAGTCTAACTATGGCTACACCTTC	CAISGRDQSNYGYTF
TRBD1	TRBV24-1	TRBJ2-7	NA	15	TGTGCCACCAGTGATATTACAGGGGGCATCTACGAGCAGTACTTC	CATSDITGGIYEQYF
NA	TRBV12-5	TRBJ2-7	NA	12	TGTGCTAGTGGTTTGACCCAACGCGAGCAGTACTTC	CASGLTQREQYF
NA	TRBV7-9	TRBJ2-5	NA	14	TGTGCCAGCAGCTTAGCTCACGGACAAGAGACCCAGTACTTC	CASSLAHGQETQYF
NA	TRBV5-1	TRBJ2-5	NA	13	TGCGCCAGCCGGGCAGGCGCCGAAGAGACCCAGTACTTC	CASRAGAEETQYF
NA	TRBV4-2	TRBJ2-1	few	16	TGTGCCAGCAGCCAAGTCAACGGGGCCACCTACAATGAGCAGTTCTTC	CASSQVNGATYNEQFF
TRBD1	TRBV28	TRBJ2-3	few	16	TGTGCCAGCAGTTACAATCCGGGACAGGGCTTAGATACGCAGTATTTT	CASSYNPGQGLDTQYF
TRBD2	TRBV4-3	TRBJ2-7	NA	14	TGCGCCAGCAGCCAAGAAGGCGGGAGTCGCGAGCAGTACTTC	CASSQEGGSREQYF
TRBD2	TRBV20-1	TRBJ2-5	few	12	TGCGGGGTGGCGGGAGGCAGAGAGACCCAGTACTTC	CGVAGGRETQYF
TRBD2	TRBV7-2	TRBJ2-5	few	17	TGTGCCAGCAGCACACCTTCGGGAGGTGTCGCGTCGGAGACCCAGTACTTC	CASSTPSGGVASETQYF
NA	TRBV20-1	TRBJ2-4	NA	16	TGCAGTGCTAGACTTCTTTGGCGTGTAGCCAAAAACATTCAGTACTTC	CSARLLWRVAKNIQYF
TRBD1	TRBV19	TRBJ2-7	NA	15	TGTGCCAGTAGGGGACAGGGGGTTTCCAGGAACGAGCAGTACTTC	CASRGQGVSRNEQYF
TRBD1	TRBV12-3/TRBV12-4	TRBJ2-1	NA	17	TGTGCCAGCAGCACCCGCGGGACAGGGGGAACCTACAATGAGCAGTTCTTC	CASSTRGTGGTYNEQFF
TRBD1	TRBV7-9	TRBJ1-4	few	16	TGTGCCAGCAGCTTAGCTGGAACAGGGGGTAATGAAAAACTGTTTTTT	CASSLAGTGGNEKLFF
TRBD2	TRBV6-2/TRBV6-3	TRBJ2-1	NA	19	TGTGCCAGCATTCTTGGGGGACTAGCGGGCGCGGACCCATACAATGAGCAGTTCTTC	CASILGGLAGADPYNEQFF
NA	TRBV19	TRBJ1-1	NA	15	TGTGCCAGTAGTCCCCAGCGAGGATTCAACGCTGAAGCTTTCTTT	CASSPQRGFNAEAFF
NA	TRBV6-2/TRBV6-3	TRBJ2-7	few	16	TGTGCCAGCAGTCCCATACCGGAGCAACTTCCCTACGAGCAGTACTTC	CASSPIPEQLPYEQYF
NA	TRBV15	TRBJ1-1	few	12	TGTGCCACCAGCCGGAACGGGAGGGGGGCTTTCTTT	CATSRNGRGAFF
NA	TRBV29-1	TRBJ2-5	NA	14	TGCAGCATCCGGCCGGGACGGGAACAAGAGACCCAGTACTTC	CSIRPGREQETQYF
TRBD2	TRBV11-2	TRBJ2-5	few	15	TGTGCCAGCAGTCCGATCAGCGGGAAGGGGGAGACCCAGTACTTC	CASSPISGKGETQYF
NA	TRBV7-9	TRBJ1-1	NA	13	TGTGCCAGCAGCGCGTCAGTGTACCTTGAAGCTTTCTTT	CASSASVYLEAFF